Below are 20 T cell receptor beta chains sequenced from a single sample in a study of blood T cell repertoires in COVID-19. Using immunoSEQ multiplex PCR, the repertoire was profiled, and TCRdb retains in-frame clones only, with some absent. The data contain tens of thousands of clones, roughly 78% of them singletons. Source material: peripheral blood. The receptors originated from a man between 60 and 75 years old with active or convalescent COVID-19.

CDR3 residues: CASSLEGTVNQPQHF. For the CDR3, the DNA is TGCGCCAGCAGCTTGGAAGGGACAGTTAATCAGCCCCAGCATTTT. The chain couples TRBV5-1 to TRBJ1-5; 7 bases fit TRBD1. V was clipped by 0 bases and J by 4 bases; unmatched bases: 4. Germline V CDR1 and CDR2: SGHRS, YFSETQ. The CDR3 runs 15 residues.

The V gene is TRBV12-3 or TRBV12-4, the J gene TRBJ2-3; 9 nucleotides match TRBD2. The CDR3 contains 13 residues. V lost 10 bases and J lost 1; bases outside the gene matches: 3. The CDR3 region has the DNA TGTGCCATGGGACTAGCTGGCACAGATACGCAGTATTTT. It specifies CAMGLAGTDTQYF.

CDR3 nucleotides: TGTGCCAGCAGCTTGTTAGGACAGGGGGCGGCAGATACGCAGTATTTT. Its protein is CASSLLGQGAADTQYF. The chain is built from TRBV5-5 and TRBJ2-3; 11 nucleotides agree with TRBD1. From germline, CDR1 is SGHKS and CDR2 YYEKEE (reference sequence). This CDR3 contains 16 residues. V lost 1 base to trimming and J lost 4 bases; unmatched junction nucleotides: 5.

This clone was seen only once. The chain links TRBV5-6 to TRBJ2-7; a weak D match, TRBD1 (5 bases). Germline V lookup: CDR1 SGHDT, CDR2 YYEEEE. This CDR3 has 16 amino acids. V was pared by 3 bases and J by 0 bases, with 16 bases between. The CDR3 loop is CASSWGGSLSSYEQYF. The CDR3 bases are TGTGCCAGCAGCTGGGGCGGATCCTTGAGCTCCTACGAGCAGTACTTC.

This clone was seen only once. The chain employs TRBV5-4 and TRBJ2-3; 7 nucleotides line up with TRBD1. Germline trimming cut 0 bases from V and 4 bases from J; bases unmatched to any gene: 8. Germline-derived CDR1 and CDR2 are SGHNT and YYREEE (reference sequence). There are 16 residues in the CDR3. The DNA of the CDR3 is TGTGCCAGCAGCTTGGCCCTAGACAGGGTTGCAGATACGCAGTATTTT. Translated: CASSLALDRVADTQYF.

The CDR3 protein is CASSQDSYEQYF. The CDR3 nucleotides are TGTGCCAGCAGCCAAGACAGTTACGAGCAGTACTTC. V and J are TRBV7-6 and TRBJ2-7, with D perhaps TRBD1 (5 bases). V dropped 5 bases and J dropped 4 bases, with 9 bases sitting between them. The CDR3 loop spans 12 amino acids. Germline assignment: CDR1 SGHVS and CDR2 FNYEAQ.

The chain links TRBV5-8 to TRBJ2-3, with D possibly matching TRBD2 (7 bases). The CDR3 covers 14 residues. Deletions cut 0 bases from V and 4 bases from J, with 9 bases between. Germline V lookup: CDR1 SGHTS, CDR2 YDEGEE. The CDR3 reads CASSLEGGSDTQYF. In nucleotides, the CDR3 is TGTGCCAGCAGCTTGGAGGGGGGGTCAGATACGCAGTATTTT.

The chain carries TRBV4-1 and TRBJ1-6, with no clear D. From germline, CDR1 is MGHRA and CDR2 YSYEKL. The CDR3 is 13 residues long. V lost 1 base to trimming and J lost 12 bases, with 10 bases between them. CDR3 region: CASSQVSNVPLHF. The CDR3 nucleotides are TGCGCCAGCAGCCAAGTGTCAAATGTACCCCTCCACTTT.

The chain couples TRBV2 to TRBJ1-2, with a weak D call TRBD1 (5 bases). This CDR3 spans 14 amino acids. CDR1 and CDR2 from the germline V gene are SNHLY and FYNNEI. Trimming stripped 0 bases from V and 8 bases from J, with 13 bases between. The CDR3 loop reads CASSEAGGDFGYTF. In DNA, the CDR3 is TGTGCCAGCAGTGAAGCCGGGGGGGACTTCGGCTACACCTTC. Looking up the rest from reference TRBV2 and TRBJ1-2 gives the full variable domain: EPEVTQTPSHQVTQMGQEVILRCVPISNHLYFYWYRQILGQKVEFLVSFYNNEISEKSEIFDDQFSVERPDGSNFTLKIRSTKLEDSAMYFCASSEAGGDFGYTFGSGTRLTVV.

The rearrangement joins TRBV19 to TRBJ1-2, with TRBD1 matching 7 bases. J was trimmed by 2 bases and V by 6 bases; bases with no gene match: 6. CDR1 LNHDA and CDR2 SQIVND come from the germline V gene (reference sequence). The CDR3 covers 14 residues. CDR3 DNA sequence: TGTGCCAGTAGCTCCGGACAGGAGAACTATGGCTACACCTTC. This encodes CASSSGQENYGYTF.

This chain joins TRBV29-1 and TRBJ2-1; TRBD1 matches at 11 bases. The junction had 1 base not matched to a gene; V was cut back by 5 bases and J by 13 bases. Germline CDR1 reads SQVTM; CDR2 reads ANQGSEA. The CDR3 loop spans 10 amino acids. The CDR3 DNA is TGCAGCGTTAGGACAGGGGGCCAGTTCTTC. This gives the protein CSVRTGGQFF.

The rearrangement uses TRBV7-8 and TRBJ2-7, with a weak D call TRBD2 (5 bases). Trimming shortened V by 8 bases and J by 4 bases, and 15 bases separated the two germline ends. This CDR3 region has 13 residues. Germline V gene data show CDR1 as SGHVS and CDR2 as FQNEAQ. The CDR3 spells CASRMWEQYEQYF. The CDR3, as DNA: TGTGCCAGCCGAATGTGGGAGCAGTACGAGCAGTACTTC.

This clone turned up a few times. The chain couples TRBV10-3 to TRBJ1-2, with no clear D. Trimming removed 4 bases from V and 6 bases from J, with 15 bases in between. CDR3 size: 14 residues. CDR1 and CDR2 (germline): ENHRY, SYGVKD. The CDR3 bases are TGTGCCATCAGTGGGGTGGTGGAGGTTGATGGCTACACCTTC. It yields the protein CAISGVVEVDGYTF.

This clone was counted between two and nine times. This chain joins TRBV28 and TRBJ1-5, with TRBD1 identical over 8 bases. Trimming took 3 bases from V and 0 from J; bases not matched to a gene: 7. Germline CDR1 reads MDHEN; CDR2 reads SYDVKM. The CDR3 is 17 amino acids. This chain's CDR3 is CASSLSGTGLSNQPQHF. The CDR3 DNA follows: TGTGCCAGCAGTTTGTCCGGGACAGGCCTTAGCAATCAGCCCCAGCATTTT.

The chain links TRBV10-3 to TRBJ1-1; 8 bases are a match to TRBD1. In germline, CDR1 is ENHRY, CDR2 SYGVKD. With 10 bases clipped from V and 2 bases from J, the junction kept 12 bases outside the gene matches. CDR3 length: 15 amino acids. This CDR3 is CATLAGGTGNTEAFF. The CDR3 region has the DNA TGTGCCACCCTCGCTGGGGGGACAGGAAACACTGAAGCTTTCTTT.

The chain uses TRBV30 and TRBJ1-1, with D unclear. The germline gives CDR1 GTSNPN, CDR2 SVGIG (reference sequence). Trimming left V 2 bases short and J 0 bases short, with 13 bases between. This CDR3 comprises 15 residues. CDR3 amino acids: CAWSPTGLLNTEAFF. The CDR3 nucleotides read TGTGCCTGGAGTCCAACCGGACTGTTGAACACTGAAGCTTTCTTT.

The chain joins TRBV28 to TRBJ1-6, with D unresolved. CDR1 is MDHEN, CDR2 SYDVKM, per germline. The CDR3 spans 14 residues. V lost 4 bases and J 6 bases, leaving 10 bases between the germline ends. The CDR3 sequence is CASSSGQLNSPLHF. The CDR3 nucleotides read TGTGCCAGCAGTTCTGGGCAGCTTAATTCACCCCTCCACTTT.

The rearrangement uses TRBV5-1 and TRBJ2-7; 10 bases match TRBD1. The V segment lost 8 bases and the J segment 3 bases; nucleotides outside the gene matches: 11. In germline, CDR1 is SGHRS, CDR2 YFSETQ. CDR3 size: 15 residues. Here the CDR3 reads CASGTGVTNGYEQYF. The DNA for the CDR3 is TGCGCCAGTGGGACAGGGGTCACCAATGGCTACGAGCAGTACTTC. The variable domain in full, completed from reference TRBV5-1 and TRBJ2-7, reads KAGVTQTPRYLIKTRGQQVTLSCSPISGHRSVSWYQQTPGQGLQFLFEYFSETQRNKGNFPGRFSGRQFSNSRSEMNVSTLELGDSALYLCASGTGVTNGYEQYFGPGTRLTVT.

In this sample, this clone turned up a few times. J is TRBJ2-7 and V is TRBV18; D may be TRBD2 (5 bases). The germline CDR1 and CDR2 sequences are KGHSH and LQKENI. The CDR3 is made up of 12 amino acids. Trimming shortened V by 2 bases and J by 7 bases, and 9 bases separated the two germline ends. CDR3 protein: CASSPSTGEQYF. The CDR3 DNA reads TGTGCCAGCTCACCATCCACGGGGGAGCAGTACTTC.

This clone was seen a single time. V is TRBV5-5 and J is TRBJ2-5, with D maybe TRBD2 (5 bases). The V gene lost 2 bases and the J gene lost 3 bases, with 11 bases spanning the gap. The CDR3 totals 14 residues. Germline V gives CDR1 SGHKS, CDR2 YYEKEE (reference sequence). The CDR3 loop reads CASSFYGIEETQYF. CDR3 nucleotide sequence: TGTGCCAGCAGCTTTTACGGGATTGAAGAGACCCAGTACTTC. The complete variable domain, with remaining parts taken from reference TRBV5-5 and TRBJ2-5, reads DAGVTQSPTHLIKTRGQQVTLRCSPISGHKSVSWYQQVLGQGPQFIFQYYEKEERGRGNFPDRFSARQFPNYSSELNVNALLLGDSALYLCASSFYGIEETQYFGPGTRLLVL.